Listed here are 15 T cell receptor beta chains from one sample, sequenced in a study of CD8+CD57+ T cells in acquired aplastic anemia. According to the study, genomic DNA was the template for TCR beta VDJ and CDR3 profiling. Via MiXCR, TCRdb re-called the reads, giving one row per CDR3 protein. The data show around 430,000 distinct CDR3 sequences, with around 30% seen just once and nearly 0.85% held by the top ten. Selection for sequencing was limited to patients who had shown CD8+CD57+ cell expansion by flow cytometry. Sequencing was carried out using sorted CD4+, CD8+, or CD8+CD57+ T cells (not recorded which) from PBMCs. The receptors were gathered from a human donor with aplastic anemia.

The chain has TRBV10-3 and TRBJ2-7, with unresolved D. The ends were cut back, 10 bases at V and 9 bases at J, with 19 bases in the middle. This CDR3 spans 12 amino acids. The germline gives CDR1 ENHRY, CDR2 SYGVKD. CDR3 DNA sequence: TGTGCCACCCCAAGGCCTTTCAAGCGGCAGTACTTC. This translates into CATPRPFKRQYF.

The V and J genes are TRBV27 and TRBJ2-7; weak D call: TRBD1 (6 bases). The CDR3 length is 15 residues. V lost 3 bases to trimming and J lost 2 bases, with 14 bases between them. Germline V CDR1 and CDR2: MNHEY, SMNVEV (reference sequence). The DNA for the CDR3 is TGTGCCAGCAGTTTTCTACAGGGTAACGCCTACGAGCAGTACTTC. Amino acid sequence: CASSFLQGNAYEQYF.

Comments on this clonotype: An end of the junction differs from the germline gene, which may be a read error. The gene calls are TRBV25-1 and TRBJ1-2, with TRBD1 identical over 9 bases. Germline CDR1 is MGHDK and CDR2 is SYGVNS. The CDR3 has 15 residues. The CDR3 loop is CASSGGTGSYNGYTF. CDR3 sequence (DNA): TGCGCCAGCAGTGGAGGGACAGGGTCTTACAATGGCTACACCTTC.

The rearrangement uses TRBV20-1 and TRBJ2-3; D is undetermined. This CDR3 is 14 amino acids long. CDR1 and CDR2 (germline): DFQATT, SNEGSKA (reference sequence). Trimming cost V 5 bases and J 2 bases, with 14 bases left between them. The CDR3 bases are TGCAGTGCTCAAAGGACGCTATTCACAGATACGCAGTATTTT. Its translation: CSAQRTLFTDTQYF.

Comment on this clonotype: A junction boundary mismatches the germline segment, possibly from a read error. The CDR3 DNA reads TGTGCCAGCGGCCATCACAATGGAGGGTACTCCTATAATTCACCCCTCCACTTT. It specifies CASGHHNGGYSYNSPLHF. This rearrangement joins TRBV3-1 to TRBJ1-6; D gene unclear. This CDR3 has 18 amino acids. Germline V gives CDR1 LGHDT, CDR2 YNNKEL (reference sequence). The entire variable domain, with the rest obtained from reference TRBV3-1 and TRBJ1-6, is as follows: DTAVSQTPKYLVTQMGNDKSIKCEQNLGHDTMYWYKQDSKKFLKIMFSYNNKELIINETVPNRFSPKSPDKAHLNLHINSLELGDSAVYFCASGHHNGGYSYNSPLHFGNGTRLTVT.

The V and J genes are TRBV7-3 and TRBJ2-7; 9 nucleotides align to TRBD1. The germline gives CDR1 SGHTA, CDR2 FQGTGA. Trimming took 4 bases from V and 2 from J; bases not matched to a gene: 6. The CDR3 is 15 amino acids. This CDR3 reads CASSSQGQGPYEQYF. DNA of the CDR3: TGTGCCAGCAGCTCCCAAGGACAGGGGCCCTACGAGCAGTACTTC.

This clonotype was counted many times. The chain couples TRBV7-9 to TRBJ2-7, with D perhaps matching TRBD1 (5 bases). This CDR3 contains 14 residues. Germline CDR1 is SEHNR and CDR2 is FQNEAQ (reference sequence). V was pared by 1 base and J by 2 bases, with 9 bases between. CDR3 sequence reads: CASSLEPGTYEQYF. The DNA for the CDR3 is TGTGCCAGCAGCTTAGAGCCAGGGACCTACGAGCAGTACTTC.

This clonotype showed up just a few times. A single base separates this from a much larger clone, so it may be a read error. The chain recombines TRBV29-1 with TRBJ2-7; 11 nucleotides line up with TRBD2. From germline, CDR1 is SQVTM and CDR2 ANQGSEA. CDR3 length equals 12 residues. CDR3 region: CSGGLADGEQCF. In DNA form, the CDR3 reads TGCAGCGGGGGACTAGCGGACGGGGAGCAGTGCTTC.

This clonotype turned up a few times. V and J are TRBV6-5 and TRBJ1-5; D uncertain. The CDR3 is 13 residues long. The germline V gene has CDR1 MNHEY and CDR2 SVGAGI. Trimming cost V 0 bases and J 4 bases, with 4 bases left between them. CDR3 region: CASSYSQNQPQHF. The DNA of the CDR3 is TGTGCCAGCAGTTACTCCCAAAATCAGCCCCAGCATTTT.

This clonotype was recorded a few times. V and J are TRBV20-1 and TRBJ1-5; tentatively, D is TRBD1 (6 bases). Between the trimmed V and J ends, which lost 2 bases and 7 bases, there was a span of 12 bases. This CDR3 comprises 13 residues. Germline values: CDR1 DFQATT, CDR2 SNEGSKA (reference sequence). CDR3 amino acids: CSARMGAGQPQHF. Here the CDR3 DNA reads TGCAGTGCTAGAATGGGGGCCGGACAGCCCCAGCATTTT.

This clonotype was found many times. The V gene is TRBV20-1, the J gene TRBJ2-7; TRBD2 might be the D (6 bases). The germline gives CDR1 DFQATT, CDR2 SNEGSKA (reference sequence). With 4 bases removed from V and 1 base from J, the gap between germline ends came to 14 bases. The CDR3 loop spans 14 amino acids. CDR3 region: CSAKIAEPSYEQYF. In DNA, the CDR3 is TGCAGTGCTAAGATAGCGGAGCCGTCCTACGAGCAGTACTTC.

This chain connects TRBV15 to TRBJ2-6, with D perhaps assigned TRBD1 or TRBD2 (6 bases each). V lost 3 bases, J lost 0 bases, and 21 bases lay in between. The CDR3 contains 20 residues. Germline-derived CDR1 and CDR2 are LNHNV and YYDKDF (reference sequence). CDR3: CATSRGGAGVWGSGANVLTF. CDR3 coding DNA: TGTGCCACCAGCAGGGGCGGGGCAGGGGTCTGGGGCTCTGGGGCCAACGTCCTGACTTTC. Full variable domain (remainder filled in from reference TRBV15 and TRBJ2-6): DAMVIQNPRYQVTQFGKPVTLSCSQTLNHNVMYWYQQKSSQAPKLLFHYYDKDFNNEADTPDNFQSRRPNTSFCFLDIRSPGLGDTAMYLCATSRGGAGVWGSGANVLTFGAGSRLTVL.

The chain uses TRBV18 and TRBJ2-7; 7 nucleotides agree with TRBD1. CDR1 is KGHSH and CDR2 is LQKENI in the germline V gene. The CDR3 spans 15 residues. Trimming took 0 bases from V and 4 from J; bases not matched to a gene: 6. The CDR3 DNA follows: TGTGCCAGCTCACCACCGGGCACAGGGGCATACGAGCAGTACTTC. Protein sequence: CASSPPGTGAYEQYF.

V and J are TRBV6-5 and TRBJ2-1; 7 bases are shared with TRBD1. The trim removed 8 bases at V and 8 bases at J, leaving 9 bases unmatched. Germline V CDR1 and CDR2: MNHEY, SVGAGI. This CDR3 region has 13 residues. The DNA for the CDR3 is TGTGCCAGCCGATACATTACAGGGGATGAGCAGTTCTTC. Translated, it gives CASRYITGDEQFF.

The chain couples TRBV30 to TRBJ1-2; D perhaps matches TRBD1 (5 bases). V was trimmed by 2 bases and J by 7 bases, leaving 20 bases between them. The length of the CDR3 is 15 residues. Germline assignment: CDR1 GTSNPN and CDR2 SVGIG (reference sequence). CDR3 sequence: CAWSTPGARGLGYTF. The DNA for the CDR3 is TGTGCCTGGAGTACGCCGGGCGCCCGGGGCCTTGGCTACACCTTC.